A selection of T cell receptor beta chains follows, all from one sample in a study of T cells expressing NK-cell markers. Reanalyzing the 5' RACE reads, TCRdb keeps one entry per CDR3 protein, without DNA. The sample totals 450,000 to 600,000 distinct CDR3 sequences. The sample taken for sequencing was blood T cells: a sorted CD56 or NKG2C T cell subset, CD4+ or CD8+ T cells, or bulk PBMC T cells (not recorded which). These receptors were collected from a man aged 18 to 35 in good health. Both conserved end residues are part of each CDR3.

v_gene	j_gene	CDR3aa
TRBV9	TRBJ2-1	CASSPGGGRNNEQFF
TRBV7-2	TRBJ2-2	CASSWDRWTGELFF
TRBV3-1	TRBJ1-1	CASSQVNSNTEAFF
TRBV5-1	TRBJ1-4	CASSLGGAAIIEKLFF
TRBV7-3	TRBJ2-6	CASSFQSAGANVLTF
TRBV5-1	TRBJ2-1	CASSLGLAGDDYNEQFF
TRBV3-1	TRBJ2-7	CASSQEQGTSYEQYF
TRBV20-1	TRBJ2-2	CSARDYLVGELFF
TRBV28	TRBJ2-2	CASSHGTSDGELFF
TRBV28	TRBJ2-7	CASSLTGQYYEQYF
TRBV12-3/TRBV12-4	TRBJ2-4	CASSPDRGGNIQYF
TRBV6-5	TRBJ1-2	CASRLRGKHNYGYTF
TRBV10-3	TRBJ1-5	CAISGTGGEQPQHF
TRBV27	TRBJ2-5	CASSPGTGKTQYF
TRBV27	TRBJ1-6	CASSYSRQVSPLHF
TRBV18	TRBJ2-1	CASSPARGYNEQFF
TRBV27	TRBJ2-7	CASSPGLVHEQYF
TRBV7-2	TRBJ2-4	CASSPRRRAGVNIQYF
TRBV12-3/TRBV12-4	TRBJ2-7	CASSATARVEEQYF
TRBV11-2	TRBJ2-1	CASSPWENEQFF
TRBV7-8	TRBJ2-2	CASSVTGETGELFF
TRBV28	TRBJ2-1	CASRAPTNNEQFF
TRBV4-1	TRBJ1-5	CASTGSEGQPQHF
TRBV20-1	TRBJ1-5	CSARDSGEGNQPQHF
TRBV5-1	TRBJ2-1	CASSADRAGRASYEQFF
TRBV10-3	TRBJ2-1	CAINSPGDEQFF
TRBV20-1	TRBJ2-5	CSARGQGRETQYF
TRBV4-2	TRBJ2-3	CASSLSPPAGDTQYF
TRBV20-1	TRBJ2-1	CSAPRTSGRYEQFF
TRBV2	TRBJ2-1	CASTGGPSFNEQFF
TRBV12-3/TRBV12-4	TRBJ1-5	CASSSRTGVRQPQHF
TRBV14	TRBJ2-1	CASSQDGRGRGNEQFF
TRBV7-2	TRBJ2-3	CASRTQTDTQYF
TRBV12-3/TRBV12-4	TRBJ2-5	CASSLGQGIQETQYF
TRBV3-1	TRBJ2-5	CASSDSDGLAGETQYF
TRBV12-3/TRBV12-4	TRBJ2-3	CASNWEGTGGTDTQYF
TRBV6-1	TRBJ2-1	CASSTLAGGGYNEQFF
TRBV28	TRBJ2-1	CASILQGTVYNEQFF
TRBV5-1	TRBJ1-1	CASSLMGVVHEAFF
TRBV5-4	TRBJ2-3	CASRTGTSGRGDTQYF
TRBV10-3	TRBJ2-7	CAIKTGGSGEQYF
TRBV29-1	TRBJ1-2	CSGTGGTLNYGYTF
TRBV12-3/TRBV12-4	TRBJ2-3	CASSPLGGLGTDTQYF
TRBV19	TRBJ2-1	CASRTLSSSYNEQFF
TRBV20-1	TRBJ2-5	CSARIFSGLGETQYF
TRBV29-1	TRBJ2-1	CSVQRTSGRADEQFF
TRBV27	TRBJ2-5	CASAVRYQETQYF
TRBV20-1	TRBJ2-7	CSASSGSRHEQYF
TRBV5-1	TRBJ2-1	CASSLQGVYSYNEQFF
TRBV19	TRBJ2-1	CASSIDLGLADYNEQFF
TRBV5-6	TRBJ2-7	CASSLTRLPHEQYF
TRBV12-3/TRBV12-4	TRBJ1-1	CASSKWTGLGHTEAFF